These 18 T cell receptor beta chains originate from one sample sequenced in a study of blood T cell repertoires in COVID-19. Using immunoSEQ multiplex PCR, the repertoire was profiled, and TCRdb retains in-frame clones only, with some absent. The repertoire holds more than 50,000 clones, with under 85% as singletons. The material sequenced was peripheral blood. The receptors stem from a woman older than 75 with acute or convalescent COVID-19.

CDR3 bases: TGTGCCAGCAGAACTACCGATAACAGGGGAATGGGTCAGCCCCAGCATTTT. It translates to CASRTTDNRGMGQPQHF. This sequence joins TRBV21-1 and TRBJ1-5; the table gives TRBD1 as D, unverified against the DNA. TRBV21-1 is deemed a pseudogene. This CDR3 contains 17 residues.

This clone was recorded once. This chain connects TRBV24-1 to TRBJ2-2, with a tentative D call TRBD1 (5 bases). CDR1 and CDR2 (germline): KGHDR, SFDVKD. With 7 bases removed from V and 6 bases from J, the gap between germline ends came to 20 bases. CDR3 length: 16 amino acids. The CDR3 bases are TGTGCCACCAGCCAACCCCAGGGTTGGTCCGCCGGGGAGCTGTTTTTT. It codes for CATSQPQGWSAGELFF.

This chain links TRBV7-2 with TRBJ2-2; 8 bases align to TRBD2. Germline V gene sequence: CDR1 SGHTA, CDR2 FQGNSA. V shed 2 bases, J shed 6 bases, and the junction held 8 bases outside the gene matches. The CDR3 runs 16 residues. The CDR3 loop reads CASSLHSGMGSGELFF. CDR3 bases: TGTGCCAGCAGCTTACATAGCGGGATGGGTTCCGGGGAGCTGTTTTTT.

The chain combines TRBV27 with TRBJ2-5; D possibly corresponds to TRBD1 (6 bases). Between the trimmed V and J ends, which lost 3 bases and 5 bases, there was a span of 13 bases. Germline CDR1 and CDR2: MNHEY and SMNVEV (reference sequence). The CDR3 consists of 14 residues. This CDR3 reads CASSFSAGDETQYF. The CDR3 region has the DNA TGTGCCAGCAGTTTCTCCGCAGGGGACGAGACCCAGTACTTC.

The chain combines TRBV10-3 with TRBJ2-1, with D tentatively TRBD1 (5 bases). Trimming took off 8 bases at V and 7 bases at J, with 15 bases between the two ends. The CDR3 has 13 residues. Germline CDR1 ENHRY, CDR2 SYGVKD. CDR3 nucleotide sequence: TGTGCCATCTCGGCAGGGAAAGGGAATGAGCAGTTCTTC. It specifies CAISAGKGNEQFF.

V usage is TRBV10-3 and J usage is TRBJ2-7, with 9 bases lining up with TRBD2. V dropped 4 bases and J dropped 3; count of bases not matched to a gene: 4. Germline values: CDR1 ENHRY, CDR2 SYGVKD. The CDR3 contains 14 residues. The CDR3 here is CAISGTSEFYEQYF. In nucleotides, the CDR3 is TGTGCCATCAGTGGGACTAGCGAGTTCTACGAGCAGTACTTC.

The gene calls are TRBV21-1 and TRBJ2-1; the table's D call of TRBD2 was not tested on the DNA. TRBV21-1 constitutes a pseudogene. This CDR3 contains 18 residues. The CDR3 protein is CASSKVHGRRAAGSGQFF. DNA of the CDR3: TGTGCCAGCAGCAAAGTCCACGGGCGACGAGCGGCGGGGTCTGGGCAGTTCTTC.

The chain couples TRBV19 to TRBJ2-7, with 8 bases aligning to TRBD1. The CDR3 covers 17 residues. Losses at the gene ends were 6 bases for V and 5 bases for J; bases not matched to a gene: 18. CDR1 and CDR2 from the germline V gene are LNHDA and SQIVND (reference sequence). The CDR3 protein is CASRPHPRDRGINEQYF. Here the CDR3 DNA reads TGTGCCAGTAGACCCCACCCCCGAGACAGGGGAATCAACGAGCAGTACTTC.

V is TRBV29-1 and J is TRBJ2-1; TRBD1 matches 8 bases. Looked up from germline, CDR1 is SQVTM and CDR2 is ANQGSEA. V dropped 3 bases and J dropped 8; count of bases not matched to a gene: 3. This CDR3 has 12 amino acids. The CDR3 sequence: CSVDSGGDEQFF. CDR3 sequence (DNA): TGCAGCGTTGACTCAGGGGGCGATGAGCAGTTCTTC.

The gene calls are TRBV10-2 and TRBJ1-5, with 12 bases that match TRBD1. The CDR3 covers 19 residues. The J segment lost 4 bases and the V segment lost 10 bases, leaving 20 bases of the junction unmatched. Germline V gene lookup returns CDR1 WSHSY and CDR2 SAAADI. CDR3 nucleotide sequence: TGCGCCACAGCGCCCGGGACAGGGGGCACCACGTTCCTAAATCAGCCCCAGCATTTT. Residues: CATAPGTGGTTFLNQPQHF.

In this sample, this clone turned up a few times. This chain joins TRBV11-3 and TRBJ2-3; the D gene is possibly TRBD2 (5 bases). The V gene's germline CDR1 is SGHNT and CDR2 YENEEA. Between the trimmed V and J ends, which lost 1 base and 2 bases, there was a span of 7 bases. The CDR3 runs 14 residues. The CDR3 spells CASSLGRDTDTQYF. CDR3 nucleotide sequence: TGTGCCAGCAGCTTAGGACGGGACACAGATACGCAGTATTTT.

The genes are TRBV7-2 and TRBJ2-7; TRBD2 aligns across 9 bases. J gave up 2 bases and V 2 bases, and 4 bases lay outside the gene matches. Germline CDR1 is SGHTA and CDR2 is FQGNSA. The CDR3 is 15 residues long. The CDR3 DNA sequence: TGTGCCAGCAGCTTAACCGGGACTAGCCCCTACGAGCAGTACTTC. Translated, it gives CASSLTGTSPYEQYF.

This rearrangement joins TRBV7-2 to TRBJ2-6; TRBD2 matches at 8 bases. The V and J ends lost 1 base and 8 bases, in that order; junction bases with no gene match: 13. Germline lookup yields CDR1 SGHTA and CDR2 FQGNSA. CDR3 length: 18 amino acids. CDR3 in DNA: TGTGCCAGCAGCTTAGACAGCGGGGGCCTCGGGTTGTCCAACGTCCTGACTTTC. Translating gives CASSLDSGGLGLSNVLTF.

This chain uses TRBV5-1 with TRBJ2-6; 7 nucleotides line up with TRBD1. In germline, CDR1 is SGHRS, CDR2 YFSETQ. The trim removed 4 bases at V and 0 bases at J, leaving 7 bases unmatched. The CDR3 consists of 17 residues. The CDR3 DNA reads as TGCGCCAGCAGCCTCCGGGACAGAAGCTCTGGGGCCAACGTCCTGACTTTC. This gives the protein CASSLRDRSSGANVLTF.

This chain connects TRBV11-2 to TRBJ2-1; TRBD2 matches at 9 bases. The CDR3 is 16 amino acids. V lost 6 bases to trimming and J lost 1 base; unmatched junction nucleotides: 7. Per germline, CDR1 SGHAT and CDR2 FQNNGV. The CDR3 nucleotides read TGTGCCAGCAGTCAGACGACTAGCGGATCCTACAATGAGCAGTTCTTC. This translates into CASSQTTSGSYNEQFF.

In its sample, this clone was seen once. The chain has TRBV23-1 and TRBJ1-4, with D possibly being TRBD1 (5 bases). TRBV23-1 is given ORF status, its function remaining uncertain. This CDR3 has 15 residues. Trimming stripped 4 bases from V and 1 base from J, with 10 bases between. The CDR3 spells CASSPLQETNEKLFF. The CDR3 DNA follows: TGCGCCAGCAGTCCCCTACAGGAAACTAATGAAAAACTGTTTTTT.

The rearrangement joins TRBV6-5 to TRBJ2-5; 9 bases agree with TRBD1. Trimming cost V 8 bases and J 5 bases; bases outside gene matches: 6. In germline, CDR1 is MNHEY, CDR2 SVGAGI. This CDR3 comprises 13 residues. The CDR3 sequence: CASGTGRMETQYF. The CDR3 DNA reads as TGTGCCAGCGGGACAGGGAGGATGGAGACCCAGTACTTC.

This chain uses TRBV5-1 with TRBJ2-3; the match to TRBD1 covers 8 bases. CDR1 and CDR2 from the germline V gene are SGHRS and YFSETQ. The ends lost 5 bases at V and 0 bases at J; junction bases unmatched: 2. The CDR3 covers 14 residues. CDR3 amino acids: CASRQGASTDTQYF. CDR3 bases: TGCGCCAGCAGGCAGGGGGCAAGCACAGATACGCAGTATTTT. Variable domain in full (rest from reference TRBV5-1 and TRBJ2-3): KAGVTQTPRYLIKTRGQQVTLSCSPISGHRSVSWYQQTPGQGLQFLFEYFSETQRNKGNFPGRFSGRQFSNSRSEMNVSTLELGDSALYLCASRQGASTDTQYFGPGTRLTVL.